Here is one T cell receptor beta chain with its context. This clonotype was counted a few times. The target of this receptor is not known. No much larger clonotype is one base removed from it; base qualities were not supplied. This entry belongs to a study of early T cells in non-severe SARS-CoV-2 infection listed by TCRdb under 2021. The study in broad terms: Because TCR sequencing was done on bulk RNA from unsorted whole blood, the alpha and beta chains could not be paired. What the study reported, not specific to this receptor: VDJdb matching was skewed toward anti-spike CD8 responses, so virus-specific expansions were likely underestimated and private and CD4 specificities were missed.

Library preparation used 5' RACE. TCRdb names NextSeq 500 as the instrument used. The TCR library protocol attached unique molecular identifiers to individual cDNA molecules to correct for sequencing error and PCR bias. TCR alpha and beta chains were both sequenced, and the abundances of alpha and beta sequences in each sample were closely correlated with each other. The study's processing was this. Decombinator V4 was used to annotate the V gene, J gene and CDR3 of the TCR sequences. TCRs were defined as expanded if a significant change between any two time points was detected under a Poisson model with p below 0.0001. Abundances of TCRs were expressed as counts per million after normalisation to the total number of TCRs sequenced in each sample. MAIT TCRs were defined by TRAV1-2 paired with TRAJ12, TRAJ20 or TRAJ33, and iNKT TCRs by TRAV10 paired with TRAJ18. A search of VDJdb, accessed on 1 November 2021, was run for TCRs annotated to CMV, EBV and SARS-CoV-2, with TCRs annotated for multiple antigens excluded. The public reads were reanalyzed by TCRdb: fastp trimming at Q25, MiXCR alignment, in-frame beta chains only. Rows are combined by CDR3 protein, so each entry shows the most common genes and DNA. The V and J calls follow TCRdb's processing rather than the paper's. In all, the sample holds about 60,000 distinct CDR3 sequences, and around 5.6% of those were seen once. The top ten clonotypes cover roughly 7% of the sample.

This was a case-control study nested in a cohort of healthcare workers in London, UK, who had nasopharyngeal swab PCR tests and blood samples taken every week. Healthcare workers were recruited during the week of the UK lockdown, between 23 and 31 March 2020, and followed weekly for up to roughly 15 weeks. Relative to germline, V is 4 bases shorter and J is 3 bases shorter, with 13 bases between their ends. Measured from the cysteine to the phenylalanine, the CDR3 is 14 residues long. Only the CDR3 part of the read is kept: 42 bases, read in frame from the first base. Reading the germline V gene gives CDR1 MNHEY and CDR2 SVGAGI.

The receptor was derived from an adult who was a healthcare worker with PCR-confirmed SARS-CoV-2 infection or an uninfected control (not recorded which). Specimen: whole blood. The rearrangement joined TRBV6-5 to TRBJ2-7; no D gene can be assigned with confidence. The nucleotide sequence reads TGTGCCAGCAGTTCGGGCGGTGGAATCTACGAGCAGTACTTC. Its protein is CASSSGGGIYEQYF.